This T cell receptor (beta chain) was obtained from a study of PD-1 blockade in classical Hodgkin lymphoma. With 0 bases removed from V and 5 bases from J, the gap between germline ends came to 17 bases. The CDR3 contains 16 residues. Study-level results: CD4+ TCR diversity, unlike CD8+, climbed significantly by C4D1.

Method: immunoSEQ multiplex PCR; TCRdb's copy keeps in-frame clones and lacks some. The data contain roughly 7,900 clones, more than 75% of them singletons. The time point was: cycle 4 day 1 (C4D1), after more than five weeks of nivolumab. Each patient experienced a relapse that followed autologous stem cell transplantation, and brentuximab vedotin exposure varied. Regarding this clone: Antigen specificity is unknown.

This TCR derives from a human donor with classical Hodgkin lymphoma. The sequencing used peripheral blood mononuclear cells (PBMCs), collected before the fourth cycle of nivolumab. J is TRBJ2-7 and V is TRBV23-1, with a possible D match to TRBD1 (5 bases). TRBV23-1 has ORF status, its function being uncertain. The CDR3 is CASSQSPQGDWDEQYF. In DNA, the CDR3 is TGCGCCAGCAGTCAATCCCCGCAGGGTGATTGGGACGAGCAGTACTTC.